This T cell receptor beta chain was recovered during a study of shared clonotypes between healthy human individuals. Study context: Three CD4 naive, three CD4 memory, two CD8 naive and one CD8 memory plate were used per donor.

The study's findings and limits: Generally, naive subsets came out with larger estimated richness than memory subsets. Represented diversity (both genetic and exposure-history) was limited by the small number of donors.

Profiled with immunoSEQ multiplex PCR; TCRdb holds only in-frame clones, not every one. Here the sample spans some 2.1 million clones, about 95% being singletons. Trimming at V came to 4 bases and at J to 4 bases, leaving 8 bases not matched to a gene. CDR1 is SGHDT and CDR2 is YYEEEE in the germline V gene. The CDR3 consists of 15 residues. About this clone itself: The antigen is unknown.

Naive CD8 cells were CD45RO-negative, positively selected for CCR7, excluding terminally differentiated effector memory CD45RA+ cells. The chain uses TRBV5-6 and TRBJ2-7; 10 bases match TRBD2. The sequenced material came from naive CD8+ T cells sorted from blood. The source of this sequence is a man aged 18 to 35 in good health. The CDR3 sequence: CASSDPGTSVYEQYF. In nucleotides, the CDR3 is TGTGCCAGCAGCGATCCTGGGACTAGCGTATACGAGCAGTACTTC.